This T cell receptor (beta chain) was identified in a study of blood T cell repertoires in COVID-19. In the study overall: Samples taken during acute and convalescent COVID-19 were collected in the United States, Italy and Spain. From T cells, B-cell-depleted T cells, or PBMCs came the material, which was cDNA or gDNA.

The CDR3 spans 15 residues. Germline CDR1 reads SGHTA; CDR2 reads FQGNSA. V shed 4 bases and J shed 8 bases, with 17 bases lying between them. Authors' analysis steps: It was from reference gene primer amplification that nucleated cell counts were estimated. TCRdb's copy holds only in-frame clones and misses some; the assay was immunoSEQ multiplex PCR. V and J calls and clone size follow that table, whereas D and trimming were derived from the DNA. The sample records approximately 130,000 clones, more than 80% being singletons. What was sequenced was peripheral blood. This clonotype originated in a human donor in a cohort sampled during active COVID-19. The rearrangement uses TRBV7-2 and TRBJ2-2; perhaps TRBD2 as D (6 bases). CDR3 nucleotides: TGTGCCAGCAGCTCAGGCGGGGAGCAAAAGGGGGAGCTGTTTTTT. Translation: CASSSGGEQKGELFF.